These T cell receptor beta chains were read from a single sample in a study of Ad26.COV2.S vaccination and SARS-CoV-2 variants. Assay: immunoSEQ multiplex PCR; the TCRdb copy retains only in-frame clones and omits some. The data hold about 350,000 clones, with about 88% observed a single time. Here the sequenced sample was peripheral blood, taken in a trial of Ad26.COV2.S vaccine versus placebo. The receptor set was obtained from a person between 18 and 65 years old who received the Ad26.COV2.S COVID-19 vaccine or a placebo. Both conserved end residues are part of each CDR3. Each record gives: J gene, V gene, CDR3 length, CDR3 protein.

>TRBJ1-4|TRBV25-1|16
CASSEFGLTTNEKLFF
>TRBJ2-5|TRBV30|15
CAWSVSSGLLETQYF
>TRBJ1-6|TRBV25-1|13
CASSVGGYSPLHF
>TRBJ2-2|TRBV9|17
CASSVGGGGQGTGELFF
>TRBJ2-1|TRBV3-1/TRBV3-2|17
CASSQGKRQGAGNEQFF
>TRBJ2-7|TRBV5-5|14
CASSLASLLYEQYF
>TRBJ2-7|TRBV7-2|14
CASSLEGQFHEQYF
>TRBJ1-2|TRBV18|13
CASSLRGGDGYTF
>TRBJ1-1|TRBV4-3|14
CASSPGRVNTEAFF
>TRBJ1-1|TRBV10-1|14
CASSHSGQLDQAFF
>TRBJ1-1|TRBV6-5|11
CASSYLRETFF
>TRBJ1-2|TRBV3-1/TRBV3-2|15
CASSQDNEGIYGYTF
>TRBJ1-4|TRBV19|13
CASRGQGNEKLFF
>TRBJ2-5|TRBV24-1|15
CATSAGVGGEETQYF
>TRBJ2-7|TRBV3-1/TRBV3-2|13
CASTGTGGVEQYF
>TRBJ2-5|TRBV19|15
CASSAEPAWEETQYF
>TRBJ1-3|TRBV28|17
CASIQGGSGTAGNTIYF
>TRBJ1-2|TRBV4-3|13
CASSPNQGYGYTF
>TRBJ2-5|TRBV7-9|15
CASSRGTGGQETQYF
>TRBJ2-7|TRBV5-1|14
CASSRDRHGYEQYF
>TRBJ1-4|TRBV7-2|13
CASSLTGNEKLFF
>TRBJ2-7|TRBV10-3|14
CATLKQGTVYEQYF
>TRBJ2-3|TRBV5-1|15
CASSSSDGRVDTQYF
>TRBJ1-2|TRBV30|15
CAWSVGQGVNYGYTF
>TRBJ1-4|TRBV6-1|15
CASSETTGGWEKLFF
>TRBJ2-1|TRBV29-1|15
CSVERGTGAIDEQFF
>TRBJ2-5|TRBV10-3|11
CAISARETQYF
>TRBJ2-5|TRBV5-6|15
CASSLRTSYQETQYF
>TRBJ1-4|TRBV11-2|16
CASSLAPGSNNEKLFF
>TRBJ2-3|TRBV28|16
CASSSRHRDRADTQYF
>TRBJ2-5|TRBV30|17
CAWRRTHLAGPQETQYF